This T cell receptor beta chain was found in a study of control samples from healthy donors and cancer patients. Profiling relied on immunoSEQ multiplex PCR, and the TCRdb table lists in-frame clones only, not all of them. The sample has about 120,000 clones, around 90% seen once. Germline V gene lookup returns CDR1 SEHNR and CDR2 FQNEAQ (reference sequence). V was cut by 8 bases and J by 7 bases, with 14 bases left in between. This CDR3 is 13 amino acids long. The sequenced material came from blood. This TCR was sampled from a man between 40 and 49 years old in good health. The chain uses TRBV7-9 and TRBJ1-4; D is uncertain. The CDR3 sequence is CASGSLYGEKLFF. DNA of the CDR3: TGTGCCAGCGGAAGTTTGTATGGTGAAAAACTGTTTTTT.